Sequencing of this T cell receptor (beta chain) was carried out in a study of shared clonotypes between healthy human individuals. The investigators split CD4+ cells into a CD45RA+ naive subset and a CD45RA-negative memory subset. Study conclusions and caveats: When naive CD4 clonotypes were compared across a handful of donors, about 4.8% were shared.

Concerning this clone itself: Its matching antigen is unknown.

Sequenced by immunoSEQ multiplex PCR; TCRdb stores in-frame clones only, minus some. Among some 2,000,000 clones listed, around 95% were seen once. The CDR3 spans 19 residues. Per germline, CDR1 MGHRA and CDR2 YSYEKL. J gave up 3 bases and V 0 bases, and 12 bases lay outside the gene matches. This clonotype was sampled from a man aged 18 to 35 in good health. The sequenced material came from naive CD4+ T cells sorted from blood. Subset reported: CD45RA+ positively selected. V gene TRBV4-1 combines with J gene TRBJ2-5, with TRBD2 matching 11 bases. CDR3: CASSQDNWPSGRQEETQYF. CDR3 in DNA: TGCGCCAGCAGCCAAGACAATTGGCCTAGCGGGAGGCAAGAAGAGACCCAGTACTTC.